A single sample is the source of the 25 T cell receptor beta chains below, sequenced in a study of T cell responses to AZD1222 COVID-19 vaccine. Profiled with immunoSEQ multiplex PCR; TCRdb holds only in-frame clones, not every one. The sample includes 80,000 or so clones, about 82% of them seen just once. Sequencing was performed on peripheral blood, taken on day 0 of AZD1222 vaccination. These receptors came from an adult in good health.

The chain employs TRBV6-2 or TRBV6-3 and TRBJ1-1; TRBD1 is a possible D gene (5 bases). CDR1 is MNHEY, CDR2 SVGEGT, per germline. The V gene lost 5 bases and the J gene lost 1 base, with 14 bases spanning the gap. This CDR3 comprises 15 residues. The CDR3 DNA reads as TGTGCCAGCAGTAGCCACCGGGACGGGAACACTGAAGCTTTCTTT. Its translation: CASSSHRDGNTEAFF.

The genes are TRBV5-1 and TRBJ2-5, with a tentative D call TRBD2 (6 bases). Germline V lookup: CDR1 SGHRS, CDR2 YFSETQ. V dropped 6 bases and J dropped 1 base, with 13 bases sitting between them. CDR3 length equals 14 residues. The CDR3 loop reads CASTPGGVQETQYF. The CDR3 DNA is TGCGCCAGCACCCCAGGCGGGGTCCAAGAGACCCAGTACTTC. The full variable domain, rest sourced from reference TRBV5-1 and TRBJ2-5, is KAGVTQTPRYLIKTRGQQVTLSCSPISGHRSVSWYQQTPGQGLQFLFEYFSETQRNKGNFPGRFSGRQFSNSRSEMNVSTLELGDSALYLCASTPGGVQETQYFGPGTRLLVL.

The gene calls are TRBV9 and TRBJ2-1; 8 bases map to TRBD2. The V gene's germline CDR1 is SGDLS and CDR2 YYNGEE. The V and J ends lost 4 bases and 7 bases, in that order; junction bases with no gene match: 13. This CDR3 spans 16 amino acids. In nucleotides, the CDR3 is TGTGCCAGCAGCCCTCTGTTGACTAGCGTTCCGAATGAGCAGTTCTTC. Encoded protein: CASSPLLTSVPNEQFF.

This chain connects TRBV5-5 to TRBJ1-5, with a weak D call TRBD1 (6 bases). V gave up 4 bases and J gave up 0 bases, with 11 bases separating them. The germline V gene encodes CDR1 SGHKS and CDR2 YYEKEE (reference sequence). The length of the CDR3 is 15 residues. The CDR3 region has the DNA TGTGCCAGCAGCCCGGACAGTAATAGCAATCAGCCCCAGCATTTT. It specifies CASSPDSNSNQPQHF.

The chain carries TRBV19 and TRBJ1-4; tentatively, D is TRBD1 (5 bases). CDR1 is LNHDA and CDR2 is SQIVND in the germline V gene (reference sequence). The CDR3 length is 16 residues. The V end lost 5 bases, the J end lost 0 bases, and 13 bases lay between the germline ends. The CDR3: CASSERGGATNEKLFF. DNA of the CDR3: TGTGCCAGTAGTGAGAGGGGAGGAGCAACTAATGAAAAACTGTTTTTT.

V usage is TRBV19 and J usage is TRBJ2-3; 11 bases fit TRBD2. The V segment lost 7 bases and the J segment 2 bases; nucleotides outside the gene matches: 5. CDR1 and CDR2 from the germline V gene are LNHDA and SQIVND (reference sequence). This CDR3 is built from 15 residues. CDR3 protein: CASTTSGTSTDTQYF. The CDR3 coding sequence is TGTGCCAGTACGACTAGCGGGACTTCCACAGATACGCAGTATTTT.

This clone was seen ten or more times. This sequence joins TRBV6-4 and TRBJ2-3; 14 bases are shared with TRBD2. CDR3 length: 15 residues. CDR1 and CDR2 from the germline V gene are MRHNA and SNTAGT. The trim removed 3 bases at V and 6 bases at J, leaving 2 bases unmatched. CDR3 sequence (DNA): TGTGCCAGCAGTGAGACTAGCGGGGGGGCCGATACGCAGTATTTT. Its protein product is CASSETSGGADTQYF.

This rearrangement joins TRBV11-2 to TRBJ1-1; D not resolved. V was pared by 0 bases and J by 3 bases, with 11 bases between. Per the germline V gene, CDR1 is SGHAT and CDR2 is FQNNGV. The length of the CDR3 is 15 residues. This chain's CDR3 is CASSLDTAMDTEAFF. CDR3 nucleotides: TGTGCCAGCAGCTTAGATACTGCGATGGACACTGAAGCTTTCTTT. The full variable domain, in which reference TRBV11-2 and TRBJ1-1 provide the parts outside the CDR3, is EAGVAQSPRYKIIEKRQSVAFWCNPISGHATLYWYQQILGQGPKLLIQFQNNGVVDDSQLPKDRFSAERLKGVDSTLKIQPAKLEDSAVYLCASSLDTAMDTEAFFGQGTRLTVV.

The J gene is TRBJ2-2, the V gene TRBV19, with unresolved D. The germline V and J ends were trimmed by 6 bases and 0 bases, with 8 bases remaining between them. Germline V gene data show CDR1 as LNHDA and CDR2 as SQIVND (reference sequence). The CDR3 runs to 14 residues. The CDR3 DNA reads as TGTGCCAGTAGCATACGCGCGAACACCGGGGAGCTGTTTTTT. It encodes CASSIRANTGELFF.

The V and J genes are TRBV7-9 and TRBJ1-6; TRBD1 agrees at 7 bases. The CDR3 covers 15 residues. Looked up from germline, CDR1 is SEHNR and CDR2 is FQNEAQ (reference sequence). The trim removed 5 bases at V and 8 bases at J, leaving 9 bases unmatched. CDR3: CASSQDRVGHSPLHF. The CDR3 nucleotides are TGTGCCAGCAGCCAAGACAGGGTGGGACATTCACCCCTCCACTTT.

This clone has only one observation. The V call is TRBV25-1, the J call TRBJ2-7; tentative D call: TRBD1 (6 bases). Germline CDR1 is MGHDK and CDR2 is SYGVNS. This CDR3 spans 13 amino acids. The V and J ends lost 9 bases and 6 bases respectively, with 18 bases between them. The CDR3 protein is CASPQGVVPEQYF. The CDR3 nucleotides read TGTGCCAGTCCACAGGGCGTGGTCCCCGAGCAGTACTTC.

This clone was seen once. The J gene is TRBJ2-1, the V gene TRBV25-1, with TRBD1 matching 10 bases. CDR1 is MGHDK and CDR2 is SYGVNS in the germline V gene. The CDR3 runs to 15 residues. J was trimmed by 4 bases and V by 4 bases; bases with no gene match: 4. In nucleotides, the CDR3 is TGTGCCAGCAGTGTCCCGGGACAGGGGTACAATGAGCAGTTCTTC. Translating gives CASSVPGQGYNEQFF.

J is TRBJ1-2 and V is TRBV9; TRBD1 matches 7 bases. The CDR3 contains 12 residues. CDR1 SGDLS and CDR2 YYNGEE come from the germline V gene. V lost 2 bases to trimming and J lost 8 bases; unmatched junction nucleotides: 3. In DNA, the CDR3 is TGTGCCAGCAGCGTCGACAGGGACGGCTACACCTTC. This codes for CASSVDRDGYTF.

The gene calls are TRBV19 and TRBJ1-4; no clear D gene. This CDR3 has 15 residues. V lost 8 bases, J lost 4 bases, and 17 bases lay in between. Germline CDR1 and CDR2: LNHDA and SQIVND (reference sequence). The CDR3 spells CASLPSGLLNEKLFF. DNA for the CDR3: TGTGCCAGTTTACCCTCCGGACTCCTTAATGAAAAACTGTTTTTT.

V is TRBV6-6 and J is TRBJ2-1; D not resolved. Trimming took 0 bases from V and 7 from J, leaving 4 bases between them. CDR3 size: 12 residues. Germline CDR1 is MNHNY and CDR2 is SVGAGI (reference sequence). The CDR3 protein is CASSYSGNEQFF. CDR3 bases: TGTGCCAGCAGTTACTCAGGAAATGAGCAGTTCTTC.

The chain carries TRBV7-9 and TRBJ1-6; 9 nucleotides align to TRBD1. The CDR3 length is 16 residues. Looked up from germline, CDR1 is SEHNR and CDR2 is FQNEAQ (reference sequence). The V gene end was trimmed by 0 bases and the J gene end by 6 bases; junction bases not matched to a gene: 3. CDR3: CASSLAGQGRNSPLHF. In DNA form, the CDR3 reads TGTGCCAGCAGCTTAGCGGGACAGGGACGTAATTCACCCCTCCACTTT.

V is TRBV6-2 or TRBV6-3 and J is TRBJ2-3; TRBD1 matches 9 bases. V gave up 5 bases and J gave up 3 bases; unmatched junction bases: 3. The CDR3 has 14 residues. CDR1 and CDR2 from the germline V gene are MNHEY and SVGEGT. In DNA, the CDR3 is TGTGCCAGCAGTATGGGACAGGGAACAGATACGCAGTATTTT. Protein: CASSMGQGTDTQYF.

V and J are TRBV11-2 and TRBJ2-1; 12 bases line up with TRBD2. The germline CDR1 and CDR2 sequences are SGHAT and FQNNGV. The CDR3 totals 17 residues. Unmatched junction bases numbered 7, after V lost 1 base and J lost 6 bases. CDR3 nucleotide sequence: TGTGCCAGCAGCTTAGTCGGACTAGCGGGACCTAGCAATGAGCAGTTCTTC. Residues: CASSLVGLAGPSNEQFF.

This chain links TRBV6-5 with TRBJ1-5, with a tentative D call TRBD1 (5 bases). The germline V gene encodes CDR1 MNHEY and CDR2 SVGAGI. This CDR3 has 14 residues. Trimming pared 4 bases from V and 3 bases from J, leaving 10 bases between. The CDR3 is CASSSTGTNQPQHF. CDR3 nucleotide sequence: TGTGCCAGCAGTTCTACCGGGACCAATCAGCCCCAGCATTTT.

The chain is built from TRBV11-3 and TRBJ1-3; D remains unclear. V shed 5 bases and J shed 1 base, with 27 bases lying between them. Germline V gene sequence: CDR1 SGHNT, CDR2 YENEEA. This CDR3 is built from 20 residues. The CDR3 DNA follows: TGTGCCAGCAGCCCACCCGAGGCCCCCCCGGGAGCTTATTCTGGAAACACCATATATTTT. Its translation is CASSPPEAPPGAYSGNTIYF.

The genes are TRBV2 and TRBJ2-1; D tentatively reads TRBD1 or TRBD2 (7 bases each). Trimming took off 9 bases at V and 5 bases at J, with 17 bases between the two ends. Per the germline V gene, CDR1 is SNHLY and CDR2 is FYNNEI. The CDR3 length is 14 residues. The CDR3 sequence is CASYRGGRDNEQFF. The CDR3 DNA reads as TGTGCCAGTTACAGGGGAGGGCGGGACAATGAGCAGTTCTTC.

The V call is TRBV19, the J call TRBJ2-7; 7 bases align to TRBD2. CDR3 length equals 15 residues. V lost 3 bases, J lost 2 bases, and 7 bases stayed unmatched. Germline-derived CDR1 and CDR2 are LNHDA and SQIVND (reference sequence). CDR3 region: CASSIGAGIAYEQYF. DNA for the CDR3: TGTGCCAGTAGTATCGGAGCGGGAATTGCCTACGAGCAGTACTTC.

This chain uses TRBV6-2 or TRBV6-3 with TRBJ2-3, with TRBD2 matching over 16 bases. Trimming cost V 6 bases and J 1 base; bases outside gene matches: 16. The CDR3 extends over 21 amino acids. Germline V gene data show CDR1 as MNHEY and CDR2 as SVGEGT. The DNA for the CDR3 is TGTGCCAGCAGCCTGCTTCCAGGGACTAGCGGGGGGGCTACGGGCACAGATACGCAGTATTTT. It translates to CASSLLPGTSGGATGTDTQYF.

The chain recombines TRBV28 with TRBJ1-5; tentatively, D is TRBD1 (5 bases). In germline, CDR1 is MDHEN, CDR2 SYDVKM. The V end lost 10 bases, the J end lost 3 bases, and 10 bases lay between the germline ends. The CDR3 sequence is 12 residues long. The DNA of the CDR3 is TGTGCCACCACAGGTCTCAATCAGCCCCAGCATTTT. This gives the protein CATTGLNQPQHF.

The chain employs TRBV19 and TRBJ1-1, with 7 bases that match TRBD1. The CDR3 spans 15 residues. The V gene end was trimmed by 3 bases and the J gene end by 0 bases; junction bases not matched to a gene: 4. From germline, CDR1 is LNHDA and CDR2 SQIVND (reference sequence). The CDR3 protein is CASSILTGLNTEAFF. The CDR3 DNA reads TGTGCCAGTAGTATCTTGACAGGGCTGAACACTGAAGCTTTCTTT.